The 19 T cell receptor beta chains below come from one sample, sequenced in a study of T cells expressing NK-cell markers. For each CDR3 protein, TCRdb gives one entry from its re-call of the 5' RACE reads, without DNA. The record lists 150,000 to 180,000 distinct CDR3 sequences, of which the ten most abundant hold around a third. The specimen sequenced was blood T cells: a sorted CD56 or NKG2C T cell subset, CD4+ or CD8+ T cells, or bulk PBMC T cells (not recorded which). Receptors were obtained from a woman aged 50 to 60 in good health.

This sequence joins TRBV6-5 and TRBJ1-4; TCRdb designates TRBD1, a call that cannot be tested without DNA. CDR1 and CDR2 from the germline V gene are MNHEY and SVGAGI. This CDR3 region has 13 residues. The CDR3 reads CASSHQGREKLFF.

The J gene is TRBJ2-1, the V gene TRBV12-3 or TRBV12-4; the D call from TCRdb, TRBD2, cannot be confirmed without DNA. This CDR3 is 15 amino acids long. Here the CDR3 reads CASSVAGLSYNEQFF.

The chain recombines TRBV10-3 with TRBJ2-3; TCRdb picks TRBD2, but there is no DNA to check that call. Per germline, CDR1 ENHRY and CDR2 SYGVKD. The CDR3 is 15 residues long. CDR3 sequence reads: CAISDPGGGTDTQYF.

The V and J genes are TRBV5-1 and TRBJ2-4; TCRdb's D call, TRBD1, is unchecked because there is no DNA. CDR1 is SGHRS, CDR2 YFSETQ, per germline. This CDR3 spans 16 amino acids. CDR3 protein: CASSSRGGTAKNIQYF.

The gene calls are TRBV24-1 and TRBJ2-2; TCRdb's assignment of TRBD2 cannot be checked, as there is no DNA. Germline V CDR1 and CDR2: KGHDR, SFDVKD. The CDR3 contains 16 residues. CDR3 residues: CATSDLLGLNTGELFF.

V and J are TRBV4-2 and TRBJ2-1. The CDR3 spans 14 residues. Germline V CDR1 and CDR2: LGHNA, YNFKEQ. The chain's CDR3 is CASSQDRGGNEQFF.

This chain uses TRBV24-1 with TRBJ1-1. This CDR3 contains 16 residues. Per the germline V gene, CDR1 is KGHDR and CDR2 is SFDVKD. The CDR3 loop reads CATSDNIGQLGREAFF.

The chain combines TRBV19 with TRBJ2-1. The CDR3 is made up of 15 amino acids. Germline V CDR1 and CDR2: LNHDA, SQIVND (reference sequence). The CDR3 spells CASSNTPSSYNEQFF.

The chain recombines TRBV5-1 with TRBJ2-7. The CDR3 totals 13 residues. In germline, CDR1 is SGHRS, CDR2 YFSETQ. The CDR3 here is CASSDQAVDEQYF. Full variable domain (remainder filled in from reference TRBV5-1 and TRBJ2-7): KAGVTQTPRYLIKTRGQQVTLSCSPISGHRSVSWYQQTPGQGLQFLFEYFSETQRNKGNFPGRFSGRQFSNSRSEMNVSTLELGDSALYLCASSDQAVDEQYFGPGTRLTVT.

J is TRBJ2-1 and V is TRBV28; the TCRdb call, TRBD1, lacks DNA for checking. Germline-derived CDR1 and CDR2 are MDHEN and SYDVKM. There are 14 residues in the CDR3. CDR3: CASSLGQGSNEQFF.

This chain joins TRBV2 and TRBJ2-1; TCRdb's assignment of TRBD2 cannot be checked, as there is no DNA. CDR1 and CDR2 from the germline V gene are SNHLY and FYNNEI. The CDR3 has 14 residues. Here the CDR3 reads CGKQRTSGRSEQFF.

The CDR3 region is CASSHSQGTNQPQHF. The V call is TRBV27, the J call TRBJ1-5; TCRdb designates TRBD1, a call that cannot be tested without DNA. CDR1 is MNHEY, CDR2 SMNVEV, per germline (reference sequence). The CDR3 contains 15 residues.

V gene TRBV12-3 or TRBV12-4 combines with J gene TRBJ2-5. The CDR3 is made up of 13 amino acids. CDR3 protein: CASRELGLETQYF.

CDR3 in amino acids: CASSSYSGTGFTGELFF. V gene TRBV7-9 combines with J gene TRBJ2-2; TCRdb reports TRBD1, a call that lacks DNA to check it against. There are 17 residues in the CDR3. Looked up from germline, CDR1 is SEHNR and CDR2 is FQNEAQ (reference sequence).

The genes are TRBV29-1 and TRBJ2-7. The CDR3 is 12 residues long. Germline V gene lookup returns CDR1 SQVTM and CDR2 ANQGSEA. This chain's CDR3 is CSVRTLTYEQYF.

The chain has TRBV7-9 and TRBJ2-1; TCRdb reports TRBD2, a call that lacks DNA to check it against. The CDR3 spans 18 residues. Germline V gives CDR1 SEHNR, CDR2 FQNEAQ (reference sequence). This chain's CDR3 is CASSSNSGSAYSYNEQFF.

The chain couples TRBV7-8 to TRBJ2-7; TCRdb lists TRBD2, though no DNA is available to test this call. The CDR3 consists of 13 residues. Germline V gene sequence: CDR1 SGHVS, CDR2 FQNEAQ. This CDR3 reads CASSWDSGSEQYF.

The rearrangement links TRBV7-2 to TRBJ2-3; TCRdb outputs TRBD2, but without DNA this stays unchecked. Germline V lookup: CDR1 SGHTA, CDR2 FQGNSA. The CDR3 loop spans 18 amino acids. The CDR3 loop is CASSLKATGLAARDTQYF. The entire variable domain, with the rest obtained from reference TRBV7-2 and TRBJ2-3, is as follows: GAGVSQSPSNKVTEKGKDVELRCDPISGHTALYWYRQSLGQGLEFLIYFQGNSAPDKSGLPSDRFSAERTGGSVSTLTIQRTQQEDSAVYLCASSLKATGLAARDTQYFGPGTRLTVL.

V and J are TRBV28 and TRBJ2-7; lacking DNA, the TRBD1 call made by TCRdb goes unchecked. Germline V CDR1 and CDR2: MDHEN, SYDVKM. This CDR3 has 14 residues. The CDR3 loop reads CASRASLPASEQYF.